Each of the 30 T cell receptor beta chains below was sequenced from the same sample in a study of OX40 agonist ivuxolimab in advanced cancers. The method was immunoSEQ multiplex PCR; TCRdb's version includes in-frame clones alone and lacks a portion of them. The table has around 67,000 clones, 84% seen once. The material was CD4+ or CD8+ T cells sorted from blood, obtained in a trial of the OX40 agonist ivuxolimab. Receptors were obtained from an adult with an advanced solid tumor such as melanoma, head and neck, liver or kidney cancer.

This clone was counted a single time. The chain uses TRBV7-8 and TRBJ2-2; TRBD2 matches 10 bases. Trimming at V came to 1 base and at J to 2 bases, leaving 1 base not matched to a gene. The CDR3 has 16 amino acids. Germline V gene data show CDR1 as SGHVS and CDR2 as FQNEAQ. CDR3: CASSLERGGNTGELFF. The CDR3 DNA reads as TGTGCCAGCAGCTTAGAGCGGGGGGGTAACACCGGGGAGCTGTTTTTT.

The rearrangement links TRBV4-3 to TRBJ2-2; D gene uncertain. This CDR3 is 15 amino acids long. Germline V gene sequence: CDR1 LGHNA, CDR2 YSLEER. Trimming removed 4 bases at V and 3 bases at J, with 12 bases between. CDR3 sequence: CASSRSFSDTGELFF. As DNA, the CDR3 is TGCGCCAGCAGCCGTTCCTTCAGCGACACCGGGGAGCTGTTTTTT.

CDR3: CASSRRGVEAEQYF. The CDR3 DNA is TGTGCCAGCTCACGGAGAGGGGTCGAAGCGGAGCAGTACTTC. The chain has TRBV18 and TRBJ2-7; D assignment may be TRBD1 or TRBD2 (5 bases each). The ends were cut back, 4 bases at V and 7 bases at J, with 17 bases in the middle. CDR3 length: 14 residues. Per germline, CDR1 KGHSH and CDR2 LQKENI.

V and J are TRBV4-3 and TRBJ1-1; no clear D. V was clipped by 1 base and J by 1 base, with 10 bases between them. CDR3 size: 15 residues. The germline gives CDR1 LGHNA, CDR2 YSLEER. The CDR3 nucleotides are TGCGCCAGCAGCCAAGCAAACTGGGGGAACACTGAAGCTTTCTTT. Protein sequence: CASSQANWGNTEAFF.

V gene TRBV5-4 combines with J gene TRBJ2-7, with 8 positions matching TRBD1. Germline CDR1 SGHNT, CDR2 YYREEE (reference sequence). Trimming at V came to 2 bases and at J to 2 bases, leaving 6 bases not matched to a gene. This CDR3 is built from 15 residues. For the CDR3, the DNA is TGTGCCAGCAGCTTCCCGACAGGGGCCGCCTACGAGCAGTACTTC. Translation gives CASSFPTGAAYEQYF.

The chain has TRBV28 and TRBJ2-1; no reliable D call. Trimming removed 3 bases at V and 8 bases at J, with 11 bases between. Germline V lookup: CDR1 MDHEN, CDR2 SYDVKM. The length of the CDR3 is 13 residues. CDR3 nucleotide sequence: TGTGCCAGCAGTTTGCCCAACCGGGATGAGCAGTTCTTC. It translates to CASSLPNRDEQFF.

The chain joins TRBV6-4 to TRBJ2-7; the D gene is possibly TRBD2 (6 bases). V shed 1 base and J shed 6 bases, with 10 bases lying between them. This CDR3 is built from 13 residues. Germline CDR1 MRHNA, CDR2 SNTAGT. As DNA, the CDR3 is TGTGCCAGCAGTGACTTTCCCGGGAGCGAGCAGTACTTC. This translates into CASSDFPGSEQYF.

The chain combines TRBV11-1 with TRBJ1-1; D not certain. Per germline, CDR1 SGHAT and CDR2 FQDESV (reference sequence). The CDR3 totals 14 residues. Trimming took off 1 base at V and 0 bases at J, with 6 bases between the two ends. The CDR3: CASSLGRLNTEAFF. The CDR3 DNA sequence: TGTGCCAGCAGCTTAGGCAGGTTGAACACTGAAGCTTTCTTT.

This clone counts as medium-sized (0.01 to 0.1%). This sequence joins TRBV4-2 and TRBJ1-5; TRBD1 aligns across 8 bases. The CDR3 runs 14 residues. The germline V gene has CDR1 LGHNA and CDR2 YNFKEQ. The V gene end was trimmed by 5 bases and the J gene end by 4 bases; junction bases not matched to a gene: 4. The CDR3 protein is CASSSTGGNQPQHF. In DNA, the CDR3 is TGTGCCAGCAGCTCTACAGGGGGGAATCAGCCCCAGCATTTT.

This clone was found a few times. The chain couples TRBV4-2 to TRBJ1-1; no firm D call. CDR1 LGHNA and CDR2 YNFKEQ come from the germline V gene. Deletions cut 1 base from V and 1 base from J, with 7 bases between. This CDR3 spans 14 amino acids. CDR3 sequence reads: CASSQAAGNTEAFF. The CDR3 region has the DNA TGTGCCAGCAGCCAAGCTGCCGGGAACACTGAAGCTTTCTTT.

J is TRBJ2-1 and V is TRBV5-1, with D tentatively TRBD2 (5 bases). CDR1 is SGHRS, CDR2 YFSETQ, per germline. Trimming cost V 2 bases and J 3 bases, with 12 bases left between them. The CDR3 has 15 amino acids. CDR3 sequence (DNA): TGCGCCAGCAGCTTCATAGCCGGGGACTACAATGAGCAGTTCTTC. Its translation: CASSFIAGDYNEQFF.

V and J are TRBV19 and TRBJ2-1; 8 bases align to TRBD2. Germline CDR1 and CDR2: LNHDA and SQIVND (reference sequence). The CDR3 is made up of 13 amino acids. V lost 10 bases to trimming and J lost 5 bases; unmatched junction nucleotides: 7. The CDR3 reads CATSTSEDNEQFF. In DNA, the CDR3 is TGTGCCACCTCGACTAGCGAAGACAATGAGCAGTTCTTC. Filled out from reference TRBV19 and TRBJ2-1, the complete variable domain reads DGGITQSPKYLFRKEGQNVTLSCEQNLNHDAMYWYRQDPGQGLRLIYYSQIVNDFQKGDIAEGYSVSREKKESFPLTVTSAQKNPTAFYLCATSTSEDNEQFFGPGTRLTVL.

For the CDR3, the DNA is TGTGCCAGCAGTTCCCGACAGCCTCCACCCCAGCATTTT. Its protein product is CASSSRQPPPQHF. The chain employs TRBV27 and TRBJ1-5, with D maybe TRBD1 (5 bases). The germline V gene encodes CDR1 MNHEY and CDR2 SMNVEV (reference sequence). V lost 4 bases and J lost 10, with 14 bases in between. The CDR3 totals 13 residues.

The V gene is TRBV7-2, the J gene TRBJ1-1, with D hard to call. Germline V gene lookup returns CDR1 SGHTA and CDR2 FQGNSA. The CDR3 has 14 amino acids. Trimming stripped 1 base from V and 2 bases from J, with 8 bases between. DNA of the CDR3: TGTGCCAGCAGCTTAGAGGGCAGAAACACTGAAGCTTTCTTT. This gives the protein CASSLEGRNTEAFF.

A remark on this clone: One end of the junction does not line up with germline, which may come from a read error. The chain links TRBV5-1 to TRBJ1-2; D not certain. Germline CDR1 and CDR2: SGHRS and YFSETQ. The CDR3 is made up of 14 amino acids. The CDR3 protein is CASRLGPEYYGYTF. The CDR3, as DNA: TGCGCCAGCAGGTTGGGCCCGGAATACTATGGCTACACCTTC.

This chain connects TRBV9 to TRBJ2-3; D not certain. Trimming pared 4 bases from V and 2 bases from J, leaving 8 bases between. The CDR3 is made up of 13 amino acids. Germline V gene sequence: CDR1 SGDLS, CDR2 YYNGEE. In nucleotides, the CDR3 is TGTGCCAGCAGCCCAGACTCCACAGATACGCAGTATTTT. It yields the protein CASSPDSTDTQYF.

CDR3 bases: TGTGCCAGCAGTCCTCAGGGGCCTGGGTATAATTCACCCCTCCACTTT. It codes for CASSPQGPGYNSPLHF. The V gene is TRBV2, the J gene TRBJ1-6; tentative D call: TRBD1 (6 bases). Trimming left V 5 bases short and J 4 bases short, with 15 bases between. The CDR3 covers 16 residues. Germline CDR1 SNHLY, CDR2 FYNNEI.

J is TRBJ2-3 and V is TRBV5-1; perhaps TRBD1 as D (6 bases). The V end was cut by 0 bases, the J end by 4 bases, with 6 bases between. The germline CDR1 and CDR2 sequences are SGHRS and YFSETQ. The CDR3 has 13 amino acids. The CDR3 here is CASSLEGADTQYF. CDR3 in DNA: TGCGCCAGCAGCTTGGAGGGGGCAGATACGCAGTATTTT. Based on the CDR3 plus reference TRBV5-1 and TRBJ2-3, the full variable domain is KAGVTQTPRYLIKTRGQQVTLSCSPISGHRSVSWYQQTPGQGLQFLFEYFSETQRNKGNFPGRFSGRQFSNSRSEMNVSTLELGDSALYLCASSLEGADTQYFGPGTRLTVL.

This chain joins TRBV7-3 and TRBJ2-3, with D perhaps matching TRBD2 (6 bases). CDR1 is SGHTA, CDR2 FQGTGA, per germline. The CDR3 runs to 16 residues. The germline V and J ends were trimmed by 5 bases and 1 base, with 16 bases remaining between them. The CDR3 sequence is CASSPQAIAGTDTQYF. CDR3 in DNA: TGTGCCAGCAGCCCGCAAGCCATAGCGGGCACAGATACGCAGTATTTT.

This chain connects TRBV7-8 to TRBJ2-5, with D tentatively TRBD2 (6 bases). The V end was cut by 4 bases, the J end by 1 base, with 10 bases between. CDR3 length: 14 residues. Germline V gene lookup returns CDR1 SGHVS and CDR2 FQNEAQ. The CDR3 protein is CASSSRDSQETQYF. In DNA form, the CDR3 reads TGTGCCAGCAGCTCCCGGGACTCCCAAGAGACCCAGTACTTC.

V usage is TRBV19 and J usage is TRBJ2-3, with D uncertain. The V gene lost 6 bases and the J gene lost 0 bases, with 10 bases spanning the gap. The CDR3 sequence is 14 residues long. Per germline, CDR1 LNHDA and CDR2 SQIVND (reference sequence). The CDR3 DNA is TGTGCCAGTAGCGGGTCTCCTAGCACAGATACGCAGTATTTT. It codes for CASSGSPSTDTQYF.

The chain joins TRBV5-1 to TRBJ1-1; D not resolved. The ends were cut back, 4 bases at V and 2 bases at J, with 9 bases in the middle. This CDR3 is built from 13 residues. Germline V gene sequence: CDR1 SGHRS, CDR2 YFSETQ. The CDR3 is CASSPWLNTEAFF. The CDR3 DNA is TGCGCCAGCAGCCCCTGGCTAAACACTGAAGCTTTCTTT.

The genes are TRBV19 and TRBJ1-1; D might be TRBD1 (5 bases). Trimming took off 7 bases at V and 4 bases at J, with 13 bases between the two ends. Germline loops: CDR1 LNHDA, CDR2 SQIVND (reference sequence). CDR3 length: 13 residues. Here the CDR3 reads CASNAGSITEAFF. CDR3 nucleotide sequence: TGTGCCAGTAACGCAGGGAGTATCACTGAAGCTTTCTTT.

The rearrangement uses TRBV7-9 and TRBJ1-4, with unresolved D. Trimming cost V 5 bases and J 6 bases, with 16 bases left between them. In germline, CDR1 is SEHNR, CDR2 FQNEAQ (reference sequence). The CDR3 has 15 amino acids. The CDR3 protein is CASSTGSSRDEKLFF. The DNA of the CDR3 is TGTGCCAGCAGCACCGGGTCGTCGCGGGATGAAAAACTGTTTTTT.

The chain couples TRBV23-1 to TRBJ2-7; 8 positions agree with TRBD1. TRBV23-1 is an ORF, with its function uncertain. V was pared by 4 bases and J by 3 bases, with 8 bases of the junction left unmatched. The CDR3 runs to 15 residues. In DNA, the CDR3 is TGCGCCAGCAGTCGCCCCGGACAGGGCTACTACGAGCAGTACTTC. Translating it yields CASSRPGQGYYEQYF.

The chain recombines TRBV28 with TRBJ1-2; 8 bases line up with TRBD1. CDR1 MDHEN and CDR2 SYDVKM come from the germline V gene. Unmatched junction bases numbered 5, after V lost 4 bases and J lost 4 bases. The CDR3 covers 14 residues. The CDR3 protein is CASSSQGEPYGYTF. CDR3 nucleotide sequence: TGTGCCAGCAGTTCACAGGGGGAACCCTATGGCTACACCTTC.

The rearrangement joins TRBV4-3 to TRBJ1-1; maybe TRBD1 (5 bases). Trimming removed 4 bases at V and 0 bases at J, with 6 bases between. CDR1 is LGHNA and CDR2 is YSLEER in the germline V gene. This CDR3 comprises 13 residues. In DNA form, the CDR3 reads TGCGCCAGCAGCCGACAGATGAACACTGAAGCTTTCTTT. This encodes CASSRQMNTEAFF.

This chain joins TRBV19 and TRBJ1-2; perhaps TRBD1 as D (6 bases). In germline, CDR1 is LNHDA, CDR2 SQIVND (reference sequence). The CDR3 totals 12 residues. Trimming took 5 bases from V and 4 from J, leaving 8 bases between them. CDR3 residues: CASSPGVYGYTF. CDR3 DNA: TGTGCCAGTAGTCCAGGGGTCTATGGCTACACCTTC.

This clone was recorded once. V usage is TRBV28 and J usage is TRBJ2-7; TRBD2 is a possible D gene (5 bases). Trimming pared 5 bases from V and 4 bases from J, leaving 18 bases between. Looked up from germline, CDR1 is MDHEN and CDR2 is SYDVKM. The CDR3 runs 15 residues. The CDR3 loop is CASSRTASTGYEQYF. The CDR3 DNA reads as TGTGCCAGCAGTAGGACTGCTTCAACGGGTTACGAGCAGTACTTC.

The CDR3 nucleotides are TGTGCCAGCAGCCGAGGGGTTGATGGCTACACCTTC. It specifies CASSRGVDGYTF. The chain links TRBV7-8 to TRBJ1-2; possible D gene TRBD1, 5 bases. In germline, CDR1 is SGHVS, CDR2 FQNEAQ. V gave up 5 bases and J gave up 6 bases, with 10 bases separating them. The CDR3 contains 12 residues.